The entry below gives a single TCR beta chain sequence along with its context. This receptor's antigen is unknown. No base quality information exists; no much larger clone differs at one position. Using the deep immunoSEQ assay, TCR CDR3 regions were amplified from genomic DNA by multiplex PCR. Genomic DNA extracted from each cell subset was distributed evenly over all wells of several immunoSEQ 96-well plates, and each plate served as one replicate. For sorted subsets, about 220 ng of genomic DNA, equivalent to tens of thousands of T cell genomes, went into each replicate PCR. The purified libraries were quantified using a Qubit 3.0 fluorometer, sized with a Bioanalyzer 2100, and then quantified again using the KAPA Library Quantification kit. Each immunoSEQ 96-well plate was sequenced on its own single-read 150-cycle Illumina NextSeq 550 flow cell. Concerning the study's data processing: Because the immunoSEQ output included only junctional sequences and no quality scores, the filtering could not be the same as the filtering used for full-length reads. To assign V/J genes and CDR3, sequences were annotated using PyIR, a Python wrapper for IgBLAST v1.9, with IMGT germline references. Reads were removed for weak V/J assignments (E-value above 1e-6), missing CDR3, stop codons, out-of-frame junctions, or ambiguous translated residues. A V3J clonotype was defined by an identical inferred V gene, J gene, and CDR3 amino acid sequence. To compute the percentage overlap between repertoires, the number of shared unique clonotypes was divided by the size of the smaller repertoire. RTK rarefaction, the Chao1 estimator, and Recon v2.1 estimates of unobserved clonotypes were used to assess repertoire richness. OLGA was used to compute generation probabilities for all TCRbeta clonotypes that the gDNA method yielded from a few donors. This immuneACCESS table, as held by TCRdb, lists in-frame sequences with V and J called but not all clones. Of the missing ones, under half trace to an unresolved V gene in checked studies; the others have no known cause. V, J and clone size were drawn from that table, and D and trimming were deduced from the DNA. This sample holds approximately 2,000,000 clones; 93% were observed only once. The top ten hold approximately 1.6% of the sample.

The data originate from a study of shared clonotypes between healthy human individuals (dated by TCRdb to the early 2020s). About the study as a whole: The cohort included three men and a couple of women between 18 and 49 years of age. To increase sequencing depth and limit assay-specific biases, different laboratories used diverse techniques to prepare libraries and sequence TCR repertoires. Leukapheresis yielded between about 0.85 and 10 billion PBMCs per donor. For each donor, CD4 naive and CD4 memory were each given three plates, CD8 naive was given two plates, and CD8 memory was given one plate. The study deeply sequenced blood TCR repertoires of roughly five healthy adults to estimate repertoire size and the extent of clonotype sharing between individuals. What the work shows at the level of the full study, not this receptor alone: Naive subsets generally had larger estimated clonotype richness than memory subsets did. Clonotypes shared by all four sorted-subset donors showed higher generation probabilities than non-shared clonotypes. Sampling was restricted to blood, and TCR repertoires in tissues likely differ from the TCR repertoires found in blood. Rarefaction of sorted-subset datasets indicated incomplete sequencing despite the large sequencing depth. Pairwise subsampling indicated that sequencing depth was expected to affect the degree of clonotype sharing among donors. Approximately 5% of naive CD4, 3.5% of naive CD8, roughly 2.4% of memory CD4, and around 0.4% of memory CD8 clonotypes were shared across a few donors. The small number of donors limited the genetic and exposure-history diversity represented.

CDR1 and CDR2 were assigned from the germline V gene (reference sequence) as MNHEY and SMNVEV. From its cysteine to its phenylalanine, the CDR3 spans 14 amino acids. The entry retains the CDR3 DNA only, 42 bases that are in frame from base 1. V is pared back by 2 bases and J by 0 bases, with 5 bases lying between the germline termini. CD8 naive samples were obtained by positive selection for CCR7 among CD45RO-negative cells, yielding a CD45RA+CCR7+ population from which TemRA cells were excluded. Donors were healthy HIV-negative adults with no recently reported acute infections or vaccinations. Every donor was a Caucasian adult living in Nashville, Tennessee, USA. After blood collection by leukapheresis, PBMCs were isolated using Ficoll-Histopaque density gradient centrifugation and then cryopreserved in the vapor phase of liquid nitrogen. Purity and quantity of every magnetically sorted T cell population were checked by analytical flow cytometry. From each sorted fraction, genomic DNA was isolated and quantified by UV absorbance on a Nanodrop 2000c.

The V and J genes are TRBV27 and TRBJ1-3; the D gene remains uncertain. Sequenced: naive CD8+ T cells from PBMCs. The sample's cell subset or site label is to be understood as: CD45RA+CCR7+. The source is a young man in good health. Some clones in this sample may be carry-over from other donors' samples. For the CDR3, the sequence is CASSLASSGNTIYF. The bases read TGTGCCAGCAGTTTAGCGTCCTCTGGAAACACCATATATTTT.